This T cell receptor beta chain is drawn from a study of blood T cell repertoires in COVID-19 (dated by TCRdb to about 2020). Study-level background: Samples from collaborators originated in the United States, Italy and Spain and spanned both the acute and convalescent phases of COVID-19. The material from the prospective study consisted of cDNA or gDNA derived from T cells, B-cell-depleted T cells, or PBMCs. Deeply sampled blood TCRbeta repertoires from subjects exposed to, actively infected with, or recovered from COVID-19 were included in the dataset. The repertoires were released in a freely available public database intended as a resource for research on the immune response to SARS-CoV-2. The samples were drawn from two sources: the first 160 participants of the ongoing ImmuneRACE study, and 950 to 1,500 subjects contributed by 6 global collaborators. Sample metadata almost always included a de-identified subject ID, COVID-19 status, age in years and sex. Where available, HLA class I and class II types were taken from metadata supplied by the sample provider and were not determined by assay-based typing. What the work shows at the level of the full study, not this receptor alone: The quantity of clinical and demographic metadata differed by source and by participant and was supplied without curation.

Remarks on this clone: Its antigen is not yet known. Base qualities are not provided; no much larger clone lies one nucleotide away.

Each collaborating institution followed its own protocols to collect whole blood in K2EDTA tubes. For TCRbeta analysis, collaborator samples were shipped as frozen whole blood, as isolated PBMCs, or as DNA extracted from either sample type. The germline V gene (reference sequence) yields SGHKS for CDR1 and YYEKEE for CDR2. Between the V and J ends, shortened by 4 bases and 4 bases respectively, the junction contains 11 bases. The cysteine opens and the phenylalanine closes a CDR3 of 14 amino acids. Only the CDR3 region is kept as DNA, spanning 42 bases read in frame from base 1. TCRbeta CDR3 regions were amplified from genomic DNA using the immunoSEQ Assay, a bias-controlled multiplex PCR. In the paper's pipeline: Within the assay, amplification of reference gene primers was used to estimate how many nucleated cells each sample contained. To quantify the absolute abundance of each unique TCRbeta CDR3 rearrangement, sequence reads were collapsed and filtered. Productive Simpson clonality was computed per sample as the square root of Simpson's diversity index over productive rearrangements. The source is immuneACCESS, and TCRdb retained only in-frame sequences with V and J called. Part of the clones is not carried over; for the studies checked, unresolved V genes explain less than half of this, and the remainder is unexplained. The V and J calls and clone size come from that table; D and trimming were worked out from the DNA. In this sample the table shows more than 150,000 clones, about 85% of which occur a single time. 9.8% of the sample comes from the top ten.

The rearrangement joined TRBV5-5 to TRBJ1-4; no D gene call is confident. The TCR originated in a woman of 80 years or more with acute or convalescent COVID-19. The sample was peripheral blood. The sequenced DNA: TGTGCCAGCAGCCCCGCGGCTAGTAATGAAAAACTGTTTTTT. Its amino acids are CASSPAASNEKLFF.